Shown below are 30 T cell receptor beta chains from a single sample sequenced in a study of cytomegalovirus exposure and HLA in healthy donors. It was with 60 Vbeta and 13 Jbeta primers that the PCR ran. Repertoires were generated with immunoSEQ multiplex PCR, while TCRdb's copy carries only in-frame clones and drops some. Of 150,000 to 160,000 clones in the sample, approximately 80% are singletons; the top ten hold around 6%. Sample: PBMCs. The receptors derive from a woman in her 40s in good health and CMV-seropositive.

This clone was observed a handful of times. The rearrangement joins TRBV11-2 to TRBJ2-7, with 10 bases that match TRBD2. J lost 7 bases, V lost 5 bases, and 11 bases had no gene match. Germline CDR1 is SGHAT and CDR2 is FQNNGV. CDR3 length equals 15 residues. The CDR3 bases are TGTGCCAGCAGCGCACTTCTAGCGGGAGTGGGTGAGCAGTACTTC. Translating gives CASSALLAGVGEQYF.

This chain connects TRBV27 to TRBJ1-1, with D possibly being TRBD1 (6 bases). This CDR3 is 16 amino acids long. Trimming took off 6 bases at V and 0 bases at J, with 17 bases between the two ends. Per germline, CDR1 MNHEY and CDR2 SMNVEV (reference sequence). CDR3 DNA: TGTGCCAGCAGACGTACCGCAGGGGCTATGAACACTGAAGCTTTCTTT. The encoded protein is CASRRTAGAMNTEAFF.

This chain joins TRBV7-7 and TRBJ2-1; 7 positions match TRBD1. Germline V lookup: CDR1 SSHAT, CDR2 FNYEAQ (reference sequence). The ends lost 1 base at V and 7 bases at J; junction bases unmatched: 4. This CDR3 has 14 residues. CDR3 residues: CASSLVGGLNEQFF. DNA of the CDR3: TGTGCCAGCAGCTTAGTAGGGGGCCTGAATGAGCAGTTCTTC. Filled out from reference TRBV7-7 and TRBJ2-1, the complete variable domain reads GAGVSQSPRYKVTKRGQDVTLRCDPISSHATLYWYQQALGQGPEFLTYFNYEAQPDKSGLPSDRFSAERPEGSISTLTIQRTEQRDSAMYRCASSLVGGLNEQFFGPGTRLTVL.

The chain joins TRBV11-3 to TRBJ2-4; a possible D gene is TRBD1 (6 bases). Trimming stripped 5 bases from V and 2 bases from J, with 13 bases between. The CDR3 runs 15 residues. Germline CDR1 is SGHNT and CDR2 is YENEEA. The CDR3 bases are TGTGCCAGCAGCGACCTCAGGGGAACCAAAAACATTCAGTACTTC. Residues: CASSDLRGTKNIQYF.

The rearrangement uses TRBV5-1 and TRBJ2-7, with D possibly being TRBD2 (5 bases). The CDR3 has 15 residues. Germline CDR1 and CDR2: SGHRS and YFSETQ. The V end lost 0 bases, the J end lost 2 bases, and 12 bases lay between the germline ends. The CDR3 coding sequence is TGCGCCAGCAGCTTGGTAGGACTGGAGGCCTACGAGCAGTACTTC. It specifies CASSLVGLEAYEQYF.

The chain joins TRBV28 to TRBJ2-2; perhaps TRBD1 as D (6 bases). Trimming took off 6 bases at V and 4 bases at J, with 18 bases between the two ends. The CDR3 contains 16 residues. Per the germline V gene, CDR1 is MDHEN and CDR2 is SYDVKM. CDR3 sequence reads: CASSALRGSGTGELFF. The DNA of the CDR3 is TGTGCCAGCAGCGCCCTCAGGGGTTCGGGCACCGGGGAGCTGTTTTTT.

The chain has TRBV28 and TRBJ1-4, with D possibly TRBD1 on 6 matching bases. The CDR3 is 15 amino acids. CDR1 is MDHEN and CDR2 is SYDVKM in the germline V gene. Trimming pared 4 bases from V and 8 bases from J, leaving 17 bases between. CDR3 in DNA: TGTGCCAGCAGTTCACTGCCAGGGGTTCGAGAAAAACTGTTTTTT. Amino acids: CASSSLPGVREKLFF.

The chain links TRBV4-1 to TRBJ1-1; D possibly corresponds to TRBD1 (5 bases). This CDR3 has 15 amino acids. V lost 1 base, J lost 3 bases, and 12 bases lay in between. Germline V gene sequence: CDR1 MGHRA, CDR2 YSYEKL. CDR3 nucleotides: TGCGCCAGCAGCCAAGGCAAGGGCAGGGACACTGAAGCTTTCTTT. Its protein is CASSQGKGRDTEAFF.

The chain couples TRBV7-9 to TRBJ2-3; D unresolved. V lost 1 base and J 6 bases, leaving 11 bases between the germline ends. This CDR3 region has 14 residues. CDR1 and CDR2 (germline): SEHNR, FQNEAQ (reference sequence). The CDR3 spells CASSLGKPPDTQYF. The CDR3, as DNA: TGTGCCAGCAGCTTAGGAAAGCCCCCGGATACGCAGTATTTT.

The V gene is TRBV9, the J gene TRBJ2-7; a possible D gene is TRBD2 (5 bases). Germline CDR1 is SGDLS and CDR2 is YYNGEE. This CDR3 is 14 amino acids long. V was pared by 1 base and J by 4 bases, with 12 bases between. DNA of the CDR3: TGTGCCAGCAGCGTAACACTAGAGGGTTACGAGCAGTACTTC. Its protein product is CASSVTLEGYEQYF.

The chain couples TRBV21-1 to TRBJ2-7; no DNA check was done on the table's D call, TRBD1. TRBV21-1 is listed as a pseudogene. CDR3 length equals 14 residues. The CDR3 spells CASSGAGLVHEQYF. CDR3 bases: TGTGCCAGCAGCGGGGCAGGGCTAGTCCACGAGCAGTACTTC.

The chain joins TRBV30 to TRBJ1-4; D may be TRBD1 (6 bases). Germline-derived CDR1 and CDR2 are GTSNPN and SVGIG (reference sequence). This CDR3 comprises 17 residues. Trimming removed 0 bases at V and 0 bases at J, with 14 bases between. CDR3 protein: CAWSVGGAAATNEKLFF. The DNA of the CDR3 is TGTGCCTGGAGTGTAGGGGGGGCTGCGGCAACTAATGAAAAACTGTTTTTT. Variable domain in full (rest from reference TRBV30 and TRBJ1-4): SQTIHQWPATLVQPVGSPLSLECTVEGTSNPNLYWYRQAAGRGLQLLFYSVGIGQISSEVPQNLSASRPQDRQFILSSKKLLLSDSGFYLCAWSVGGAAATNEKLFFGSGTQLSVL.

The chain has TRBV7-9 and TRBJ2-1, with 8 bases matching TRBD2. There are 13 residues in the CDR3. Trimming took 7 bases from V and 4 from J; bases not matched to a gene: 3. The germline gives CDR1 SEHNR, CDR2 FQNEAQ (reference sequence). The CDR3 reads CASKQREYNEQFF. CDR3 DNA: TGTGCCAGCAAACAGCGGGAGTACAATGAGCAGTTCTTC.

The V and J genes are TRBV5-4 and TRBJ1-2; D not certain. Germline loops: CDR1 SGHNT, CDR2 YYREEE (reference sequence). Between the trimmed V and J ends, which lost 5 bases and 2 bases, there was a span of 10 bases. This CDR3 is built from 13 residues. The CDR3 DNA reads as TGTGCCAGCAGTGTCAAGCCCAACTATGGCTACACCTTC. Its protein is CASSVKPNYGYTF.

This clone was detected a few times. The gene calls are TRBV18 and TRBJ1-4; no reliable D call. The CDR3 loop spans 13 amino acids. Trimming shortened V by 4 bases and J by 6 bases, and 9 bases separated the two germline ends. Germline lookup yields CDR1 KGHSH and CDR2 LQKENI. CDR3 loop: CASSQNSHEKLFF. DNA for the CDR3: TGTGCCAGCTCACAGAACAGTCATGAAAAACTGTTTTTT.

This sequence joins TRBV5-3 and TRBJ1-1, with D possibly being TRBD1 (5 bases). TRBV5-3 is marked as an open reading frame, function uncertain. This CDR3 is built from 15 residues. The V gene lost 2 bases and the J gene lost 0 bases, with 11 bases spanning the gap. CDR3 nucleotide sequence: TGTGCCAGAAGCTTCAGACAGAACATGAACACTGAAGCTTTCTTT. Its protein product is CARSFRQNMNTEAFF.

The chain employs TRBV10-3 and TRBJ2-5; D might be TRBD2 (5 bases). The V end was cut by 6 bases, the J end by 5 bases, with 7 bases between. CDR3 length equals 11 residues. The germline CDR1 and CDR2 sequences are ENHRY and SYGVKD. For the CDR3, the DNA is TGTGCCATCAGCGAGCGGGAGACCCAGTACTTC. Translated: CAISERETQYF.

This chain uses TRBV18 with TRBJ2-3, with D uncertain. This CDR3 comprises 14 residues. In germline, CDR1 is KGHSH, CDR2 LQKENI. V dropped 4 bases and J dropped 6 bases, with 14 bases sitting between them. The CDR3 DNA is TGTGCCAGCTCACTAGTATCTCTCGGGGATACGCAGTATTTT. Translation: CASSLVSLGDTQYF.

This clone is a singleton in its sample. The chain employs TRBV27 and TRBJ2-2; 7 bases align to TRBD2. This CDR3 region has 16 residues. The V segment lost 5 bases and the J segment 6 bases; nucleotides outside the gene matches: 12. The germline V gene encodes CDR1 MNHEY and CDR2 SMNVEV (reference sequence). The CDR3 here is CASSRSGLGFSGELFF. The CDR3, as DNA: TGTGCCAGCAGTCGATCCGGACTAGGGTTCTCCGGGGAGCTGTTTTTT.

V and J are TRBV6-5 and TRBJ2-7, with TRBD1 matching 11 bases. From germline, CDR1 is MNHEY and CDR2 SVGAGI. There are 13 residues in the CDR3. V dropped 5 bases and J dropped 7; count of bases not matched to a gene: 4. The CDR3 reads CASSGQGAQEQYF. The DNA of the CDR3 is TGTGCCAGCAGTGGACAGGGGGCGCAGGAGCAGTACTTC.

This clone showed up just a few times. A much larger clone differs from this one at a single base, so this may be a read error. V is TRBV4-2 and J is TRBJ1-1; D call uncertain. Deletions cut 5 bases from V and 11 bases from J, with 15 bases between. The germline V gene has CDR1 LGHNA and CDR2 YNFKEQ. CDR3 length: 12 residues. CDR3 bases: TGTGCCAGCAGCGCTGGACTTCAGGTGGCTTTCTTT. As protein: CASSAGLQVAFF.

This clone was counted between two and nine times. The chain employs TRBV6-1 and TRBJ1-1; unclear D gene. V lost 5 bases, J lost 10 bases, and 14 bases lay in between. CDR1 and CDR2 (germline): MNHNS, SASEGT. This CDR3 spans 12 amino acids. The CDR3 loop is CASSWRPSGAFF. The CDR3 DNA is TGTGCCAGCAGTTGGAGGCCCTCCGGAGCTTTCTTT.

There are a few counts of this clone. The V and J genes are TRBV6-4 and TRBJ2-2, with 8 nucleotides matching TRBD1. CDR1 and CDR2 (germline): MRHNA, SNTAGT. This CDR3 has 14 amino acids. With V trimmed by 6 bases and J by 4 bases, 4 bases remained unmatched. This chain's CDR3 is CASRNTGGTGELFF. CDR3 in DNA: TGTGCCAGCAGAAATACAGGGGGCACCGGGGAGCTGTTTTTT.

The V call is TRBV5-1, the J call TRBJ2-7; D ambiguous. CDR1 and CDR2 (germline): SGHRS, YFSETQ. V was pared by 2 bases and J by 4 bases, with 13 bases between. The CDR3 sequence is 14 residues long. The CDR3 region is CASSFGDGVYEQYF. DNA of the CDR3: TGCGCCAGCAGCTTCGGCGACGGAGTTTACGAGCAGTACTTC.

V gene TRBV7-7 combines with J gene TRBJ2-1; possibly TRBD1 for D (6 bases). This CDR3 is 13 amino acids long. Trimming removed 6 bases from V and 10 bases from J, with 16 bases in between. CDR1 SSHAT and CDR2 FNYEAQ come from the germline V gene (reference sequence). The chain's CDR3 is CASSSQGKGEQFF. CDR3 bases: TGTGCCAGCAGTTCGCAGGGGAAAGGAGAGCAGTTCTTC.

V usage is TRBV4-1 and J usage is TRBJ2-1, with a weak D call TRBD1 (5 bases). CDR3 length: 18 residues. Trimming removed 4 bases at V and 5 bases at J, with 24 bases between. CDR1 MGHRA and CDR2 YSYEKL come from the germline V gene. CDR3 region: CASSLGARNRRKDNEQFF. Here the CDR3 DNA reads TGCGCCAGCAGCCTAGGGGCACGAAATCGGAGAAAAGACAATGAGCAGTTCTTC.

The chain joins TRBV2 to TRBJ1-2; D is unclear. CDR1 is SNHLY, CDR2 FYNNEI, per germline. Trimming removed 4 bases at V and 8 bases at J, with 11 bases between. The CDR3 covers 12 residues. CDR3: CASSVGERGYTF. The DNA for the CDR3 is TGTGCCAGCAGTGTCGGGGAACGGGGCTACACCTTC.

There are a few counts of this clone. V gene TRBV27 combines with J gene TRBJ2-2; 14 bases are a match to TRBD2. This CDR3 spans 19 amino acids. Losses at the gene ends were 2 bases for V and 4 bases for J; bases not matched to a gene: 9. CDR1 MNHEY and CDR2 SMNVEV come from the germline V gene (reference sequence). This chain's CDR3 is CASSLTGLAGVVSTGELFF. Here the CDR3 DNA reads TGTGCCAGCAGTTTAACGGGACTAGCGGGAGTCGTAAGCACCGGGGAGCTGTTTTTT.

The genes are TRBV5-1 and TRBJ1-1; maybe TRBD1 (5 bases). This CDR3 is built from 18 residues. Germline CDR1 is SGHRS and CDR2 is YFSETQ. V was clipped by 1 base and J by 5 bases, with 24 bases between them. As DNA, the CDR3 is TGCGCCAGCAGCTTGACAGGCCCCGCGAGTGATCGAAAGACTGAAGCTTTCTTT. It encodes CASSLTGPASDRKTEAFF.

The DNA of the CDR3 is TGTGCCAGTAGGCCAGGGAATCAGCCCCAGCATTTT. The encoded protein is CASRPGNQPQHF. The J gene is TRBJ1-5, the V gene TRBV19; possible D gene TRBD1, 5 bases. The CDR3 spans 12 residues. V lost 6 bases and J lost 4, with 7 bases in between. The germline CDR1 and CDR2 sequences are LNHDA and SQIVND (reference sequence).